These 3 T cell receptor beta chains share one sample of origin, sequenced in a study of blood T cell repertoires in COVID-19. Sequencing was performed with immunoSEQ multiplex PCR; in TCRdb, only in-frame clones are kept and a portion is missing. The table shows approximately 110,000 clones, with roughly nine tenths occurring only once. The material sequenced was peripheral blood. The receptors were gathered from a man aged 40-49 years with acute or convalescent COVID-19.

Worth noting for this clone: The sample has other DNA sequences that encode this CDR3 too. This chain uses TRBV3-1 (or the pseudogene TRBV3-2) with TRBJ2-7; perhaps TRBD2 as D (5 bases). This CDR3 region has 14 residues. The germline CDR1 and CDR2 sequences are LGHDT and YNNKEL (reference sequence). V was trimmed by 2 bases and J by 2 bases, leaving 10 bases between them. The CDR3 bases are TGTGCCAGCAGCCAAACGTCCGGGGCCTACGAGCAGTACTTC. The encoded protein is CASSQTSGAYEQYF.

This chain links TRBV24-1 with TRBJ2-1; TRBD2 matches 7 bases. The CDR3 is made up of 15 amino acids. J gave up 10 bases and V 3 bases, and 11 bases lay outside the gene matches. The germline gives CDR1 KGHDR, CDR2 SFDVKD. CDR3 protein: CATSDPQGGSGEQFF. The CDR3 DNA reads as TGTGCCACCAGTGATCCCCAGGGCGGGAGTGGGGAGCAGTTCTTC.

This sequence joins TRBV7-9 and TRBJ2-3; no definite D call. This CDR3 is built from 15 residues. Per the germline V gene, CDR1 is SEHNR and CDR2 is FQNEAQ (reference sequence). Between the trimmed V and J ends, which lost 4 bases and 0 bases, there was a span of 11 bases. CDR3: CASSSIVTSTDTQYF. The CDR3 DNA is TGTGCCAGCAGCTCAATCGTAACTAGCACAGATACGCAGTATTTT.